These T cell receptor beta chains were read from a single sample in a study of T-cell memory formation after mild COVID-19. TCRdb independently ran MiXCR on the 5' RACE reads; one entry per CDR3 protein. In the table there are approximately 290,000 distinct CDR3 sequences, approximately 19% of which are singletons. Sample: PBMCs or a T cell subset sorted from them (not recorded which). The receptors shown here come from a man between 18 and 35 years old who had mild COVID-19 (a few samples of this study predate the infection). Cell type and time point are not known. CDR3s include the opening cysteine and the closing phenylalanine or tryptophan. D genes are given only for firm matches. Size values are once, few and many counts, or a class for expanded clones, and some rows have none.

>TRBV3-2|-|TRBJ2-3|-
TGTGCCAGCAGCCCACGGGGACAGGGCTATTGCGCAGATACGCAGTATTTT
CASSPRGQGYCADTQYF
>TRBV12-3/TRBV12-4|-|TRBJ1-1|once
TGTGCCAGCAGCCCCGGGACACCACGGAACACTGAAGCTTTCTTT
CASSPGTPRNTEAFF
>TRBV7-2|TRBD1|TRBJ2-5|few
TGTGCCAGCAGCCGACAGGGATACCAACAAGAGACCCAGTACTTC
CASSRQGYQQETQYF
>TRBV27|-|TRBJ1-2|few
TGTGCCAGCAGTTTAGAGGGCACGGGAGGAACATATGGCTACACCTTC
CASSLEGTGGTYGYTF
>TRBV7-3|-|TRBJ1-1|few
TGTGCCAGCAGCTTAACTGTCAGTAGTGAAGCTTTCTTT
CASSLTVSSEAFF
>TRBV12-3/TRBV12-4|TRBD1|TRBJ2-7|-
TGTGCCAGCAGTGGACAGGGTGTAACCTACGAGCAGTACTTC
CASSGQGVTYEQYF
>TRBV20-1|-|TRBJ2-1|-
TGCAGTGCCGGAGTGGGGTATGAGCAGTTCTTC
CSAGVGYEQFF
>TRBV10-2|-|TRBJ2-5|once
TGCGCCAGCAGTGAGTCGTTTGGTGGGGGTAAAGAGACCCAGTACTTC
CASSESFGGGKETQYF
>TRBV7-9|TRBD1|TRBJ2-5|-
TGTGCCAGCAGCACCTACAGGGGTTCTTGGGAGACCCAGTACTTC
CASSTYRGSWETQYF
>TRBV14|TRBD1|TRBJ2-2|-
TGTGCCAGCAGCCAATTACAGGGGATATCCCCCAACACCGGGGAGCTGTTTTTT
CASSQLQGISPNTGELFF
>TRBV7-2|-|TRBJ2-3|-
TGTGCCAGCAGCTTAGATACGGGGGTCAGCACAGATACGCAGTATTTT
CASSLDTGVSTDTQYF
>TRBV7-2|-|TRBJ1-5|many
TGTGCCAGCAGCTTAGAGGGCTCAAGCAATCAGCCCCAGCATTTT
CASSLEGSSNQPQHF
>TRBV10-3|-|TRBJ1-5|few
TGTGCCATCAGTGAGATAGGGGGTGAGCCCCAGCATTTT
CAISEIGGEPQHF